This note documents a single TCR beta chain sequence. Its antigen is currently unknown. The entry originates in a study of response to subunit inactivated influenza vaccine. Each CDR3 protein is one row after TCRdb ran MiXCR on the RT-PCR reads. The sample contains 550,000 to 600,000 distinct CDR3 sequences, approximately 12% of which appear only once. Overall study findings and caveats: Authors suggested few new T cells are recruited by each seasonal influenza vaccination.

Trimming removed 3 bases from V and 7 bases from J, with 10 bases in between. The CDR3 extends over 13 amino acids. Germline V CDR1 and CDR2: LGHDT, YNNKEL (reference sequence). This receptor was taken from a man in his fifties or sixties who received an inactivated influenza vaccine. The chain has TRBV3-1 and TRBJ2-1, with D uncertain. Sample: PBMCs from blood, taken on the day of vaccination. CDR3 nucleotide sequence: TGTGCCAGCAGCCAGCGGCGGTCAAATGAGCAGTTCTTC. Amino acid sequence: CASSQRRSNEQFF.